A single sample is the source of the 25 T cell receptor beta chains below, sequenced in a study of T cell repertoires in cytomegalovirus infection. One entry per CDR3 protein, called by TCRdb with MiXCR from the reads. The table shows under 850,000 distinct CDR3 sequences, with 35% to 45% occurring only once. Sequenced: PBMCs. The origin of the receptors is a human donor in good health (CMV status not recorded). Some clones in this sample may be carry-over from other donors' samples.

Only a few counts were recorded for this clonotype. The chain uses TRBV10-3 and TRBJ2-1, with D tentatively TRBD2 (5 bases). From germline, CDR1 is ENHRY and CDR2 SYGVKD. This CDR3 contains 11 residues. Trimming shortened V by 11 bases and J by 10 bases, and 15 bases separated the two germline ends. The CDR3 sequence: CAVRLGGEQFF. The CDR3 DNA sequence: TGTGCCGTAAGGCTCGGAGGAGAGCAGTTCTTC.

There are many counts of this clonotype. The chain couples TRBV7-8 to TRBJ2-1, with 13 positions matching TRBD2. This CDR3 has 17 amino acids. Trimming removed 1 base from V and 8 bases from J; junction bases left unmatched: 8. Germline CDR1 SGHVS, CDR2 FQNEAQ. CDR3 loop: CASSLGTSGRGVDEQFF. In DNA form, the CDR3 reads TGTGCCAGCAGCTTAGGGACTAGCGGGAGAGGTGTCGATGAGCAGTTCTTC.

The chain is built from TRBV5-1 and TRBJ1-2; tentative D call: TRBD1 (6 bases). V shed 2 bases and J shed 7 bases, with 12 bases lying between them. The germline V gene encodes CDR1 SGHRS and CDR2 YFSETQ. This CDR3 is built from 13 residues. The CDR3 DNA follows: TGCGCCAGCAGCTTTAGCCCAGGGGCTGGCTACACCTTC. Its translation is CASSFSPGAGYTF. The full variable domain, in which reference TRBV5-1 and TRBJ1-2 provide the parts outside the CDR3, is KAGVTQTPRYLIKTRGQQVTLSCSPISGHRSVSWYQQTPGQGLQFLFEYFSETQRNKGNFPGRFSGRQFSNSRSEMNVSTLELGDSALYLCASSFSPGAGYTFGSGTRLTVV.

The chain combines TRBV14 with TRBJ2-1; D may match TRBD1 or TRBD2 (5 bases each). V lost 3 bases and J lost 6, with 18 bases in between. The germline V gene has CDR1 SGHDN and CDR2 FVKESK. This CDR3 has 16 amino acids. The CDR3 nucleotides are TGTGCCAGCAGCCACCCCGGGACCCGAATCCGCAATGAGCAGTTCTTC. It is translated as CASSHPGTRIRNEQFF.

The chain recombines TRBV7-2 with TRBJ2-5, with a tentative D call TRBD1 (6 bases). CDR3 size: 15 residues. V lost 2 bases and J 2 bases, leaving 12 bases between the germline ends. The germline CDR1 and CDR2 sequences are SGHTA and FQGNSA. Written as DNA, the CDR3 is TGTGCCAGCAGCTTATCCTGGACAGTTCAAGAGACCCAGTACTTC. This codes for CASSLSWTVQETQYF.

This clonotype occurred a few times. The chain carries TRBV20-1 and TRBJ1-1; D call uncertain. Looked up from germline, CDR1 is DFQATT and CDR2 is SNEGSKA (reference sequence). CDR3 length: 11 residues. V was cut by 4 bases and J by 4 bases, with 7 bases left in between. CDR3 sequence reads: CSAIPGTEAFF. The DNA for the CDR3 is TGCAGTGCTATCCCAGGCACTGAAGCTTTCTTT.

The chain has TRBV20-1 and TRBJ2-5, with 7 bases fitting TRBD1. The CDR3 covers 14 residues. Germline V lookup: CDR1 DFQATT, CDR2 SNEGSKA (reference sequence). Trimming removed 3 bases from V and 1 base from J; junction bases left unmatched: 5. CDR3 protein: CSARNPGGQETQYF. CDR3 sequence (DNA): TGCAGTGCTAGGAACCCAGGGGGCCAAGAGACCCAGTACTTC.

V usage is TRBV12-3 or TRBV12-4 and J usage is TRBJ2-2; unclear D gene. The CDR3 covers 12 residues. The V end was cut by 7 bases, the J end by 11 bases, with 14 bases between. The CDR3 sequence is CASITKPGELFF. CDR3 nucleotides: TGTGCCAGCATCACTAAGCCGGGTGAGCTGTTTTTT.

The J gene is TRBJ2-7, the V gene TRBV24-1, with 7 nucleotides matching TRBD1. Germline assignment: CDR1 KGHDR and CDR2 SFDVKD. CDR3 size: 14 residues. Trimming removed 4 bases from V and 2 bases from J; junction bases left unmatched: 4. CDR3 residues: CATSDGQAAYEQYF. The CDR3 DNA reads TGTGCCACCAGTGACGGACAGGCCGCCTACGAGCAGTACTTC.

The chain couples TRBV6-5 to TRBJ1-1, with 7 bases matching TRBD1. The CDR3 runs to 15 residues. In germline, CDR1 is MNHEY, CDR2 SVGAGI. The trim removed 2 bases at V and 2 bases at J, leaving 5 bases unmatched. As DNA, the CDR3 is TGTGCCAGCAGTTACAAGGACAGGAGCAACACTGAAGCTTTCTTT. It yields the protein CASSYKDRSNTEAFF.

This clonotype was observed a few times. The rearrangement uses TRBV27 and TRBJ2-7; D is possibly TRBD1 or TRBD2 (5 bases each). Germline CDR1 MNHEY, CDR2 SMNVEV (reference sequence). Deletions cut 6 bases from V and 0 bases from J, with 15 bases between. The CDR3 spans 15 residues. The DNA of the CDR3 is TGTGCCAGCAGCTTTACCGGGACCTACTCCTACGAGCAGTACTTC. It translates to CASSFTGTYSYEQYF.

This chain joins TRBV28 and TRBJ2-7, with 8 nucleotides matching TRBD1. The trim removed 3 bases at V and 3 bases at J, leaving 7 bases unmatched. This CDR3 is 15 amino acids long. From germline, CDR1 is MDHEN and CDR2 SYDVKM. The CDR3 DNA reads as TGTGCCAGCAGTTTCGTCCGGGACAGGTACTACGAGCAGTACTTC. Translating gives CASSFVRDRYYEQYF.

The chain recombines TRBV12-3 or TRBV12-4 with TRBJ2-1, with 9 bases aligning to TRBD2. Trimming at V came to 5 bases and at J to 0 bases, leaving 8 bases not matched to a gene. CDR3 length: 17 amino acids. The CDR3 here is CASSPTSGRYSYNEQFF. In DNA, the CDR3 is TGTGCCAGCAGTCCGACTAGCGGAAGATACTCCTACAATGAGCAGTTCTTC.

This clonotype was recorded at least ten times. The chain employs TRBV7-8 and TRBJ1-5, with D maybe TRBD1 (5 bases). CDR3 length: 14 residues. Germline V gene data show CDR1 as SGHVS and CDR2 as FQNEAQ. V lost 5 bases and J 4 bases, leaving 12 bases between the germline ends. The CDR3 reads CASSAGRDNQPQHF. For the CDR3, the DNA is TGTGCCAGCAGCGCGGGACGGGATAATCAGCCCCAGCATTTT.

Remarks on this clonotype: With a much larger clone just one base away, this may be a read error. V gene TRBV7-2 combines with J gene TRBJ1-2, with TRBD1 as a possible D gene (6 bases). CDR1 and CDR2 (germline): SGHTA, FQGNSA. The CDR3 spans 13 residues. V was clipped by 9 bases and J by 3 bases, with 14 bases between them. DNA of the CDR3: TGTGCCAGAAGCCGGGACATAGACTATGGCTACACCTTC. It specifies CARSRDIDYGYTF.

This clonotype was observed a few times. The chain joins TRBV2 to TRBJ2-1; D gene ambiguous. The CDR3 has 15 residues. Trimming stripped 1 base from V and 0 bases from J, with 7 bases between. Germline V gives CDR1 SNHLY, CDR2 FYNNEI. The CDR3 sequence: CASSEGRSSYNEQFF. The CDR3 region has the DNA TGTGCCAGCAGTGAAGGACGGAGCTCCTACAATGAGCAGTTCTTC.

The chain is built from TRBV28 and TRBJ1-1; unclear D gene. Germline CDR1 is MDHEN and CDR2 is SYDVKM. V shed 4 bases and J shed 14 bases, with 11 bases lying between them. This CDR3 spans 10 amino acids. CDR3 amino acids: CASSYVISFF. The CDR3 DNA sequence: TGTGCCAGCAGTTATGTCATTTCCTTCTTT.

The chain joins TRBV10-2 to TRBJ2-5; 12 bases fit TRBD2. CDR1 WSHSY and CDR2 SAAADI come from the germline V gene. CDR3 size: 14 residues. The V gene end was trimmed by 6 bases and the J gene end by 5 bases; junction bases not matched to a gene: 4. CDR3 residues: CASRTSGGGETQYF. DNA for the CDR3: TGCGCCAGCAGGACTAGCGGGGGCGGGGAGACCCAGTACTTC.

The V gene is TRBV27, the J gene TRBJ1-1; D unclear. Germline CDR1 reads MNHEY; CDR2 reads SMNVEV (reference sequence). The CDR3 is 14 amino acids. Trimming left V 10 bases short and J 5 bases short, with 20 bases between. The DNA of the CDR3 is TGTGCCACCGGCCGGGTTTCGGACCCAACTGAAGCTTTCTTT. Protein: CATGRVSDPTEAFF.

This clonotype was detected a few times. The chain has TRBV10-3 and TRBJ2-2; 7 bases map to TRBD1. The V segment lost 6 bases and the J segment 5 bases; nucleotides outside the gene matches: 6. Germline CDR1 and CDR2: ENHRY and SYGVKD. The CDR3 sequence is 14 residues long. The CDR3 DNA reads as TGTGCCATCAGCCTGGACAGGTTGACCGGGGAGCTGTTTTTT. The encoded protein is CAISLDRLTGELFF.

The chain carries TRBV28 and TRBJ1-2; 8 bases are a match to TRBD1. J gave up 8 bases and V 4 bases, and 12 bases lay outside the gene matches. CDR3 length equals 15 residues. The germline V gene has CDR1 MDHEN and CDR2 SYDVKM. In DNA form, the CDR3 reads TGTGCCAGCAGTTCGACATTAACAGGGGGACGGGGCTACACCTTC. Its protein is CASSSTLTGGRGYTF.

The sample holds many counts of this clonotype. The rearrangement links TRBV11-2 to TRBJ2-1; TRBD2 agrees at 9 bases. The J segment lost 6 bases and the V segment lost 5 bases, leaving 14 bases of the junction unmatched. The germline gives CDR1 SGHAT, CDR2 FQNNGV. The CDR3 extends over 17 amino acids. The CDR3 loop reads CASSTILAGMGLNEQFF. The DNA for the CDR3 is TGTGCCAGCAGCACTATACTAGCGGGCATGGGCCTCAATGAGCAGTTCTTC.

This clonotype was observed a few times. The rearrangement joins TRBV2 to TRBJ2-1, with TRBD2 matching over 7 bases. The junction had 9 bases not matched to a gene; V was cut back by 4 bases and J by 0 bases. Germline V gene sequence: CDR1 SNHLY, CDR2 FYNNEI. The CDR3 is 17 amino acids. In nucleotides, the CDR3 is TGTGCCAGCAGTGCCCAAACTAGCGCCAGCTCCTACAATGAGCAGTTCTTC. It codes for CASSAQTSASSYNEQFF.

The chain combines TRBV18 with TRBJ1-4, with D possibly TRBD1 on 5 matching bases. Trimming removed 6 bases from V and 8 bases from J, with 19 bases in between. The CDR3 is made up of 15 amino acids. Germline V gene data show CDR1 as KGHSH and CDR2 as LQKENI. The CDR3 DNA reads as TGTGCCAGCTCCCCCGGGAGGAGGGGAGAGGAAAAACTGTTTTTT. Its protein is CASSPGRRGEEKLFF.

This clonotype was observed a handful of times. The chain employs TRBV7-9 and TRBJ2-7; D not resolved. CDR3 size: 18 residues. The V end lost 5 bases, the J end lost 2 bases, and 25 bases lay between the germline ends. CDR1 SEHNR and CDR2 FQNEAQ come from the germline V gene (reference sequence). This CDR3 reads CASSPLLSSPTKTYEQYF. CDR3 coding DNA: TGTGCCAGCAGCCCTCTATTGTCCAGTCCCACCAAAACCTACGAGCAGTACTTC. The complete variable domain, with remaining parts taken from reference TRBV7-9 and TRBJ2-7, reads DTGVSQNPRHKITKRGQNVTFRCDPISEHNRLYWYRQTLGQGPEFLTYFQNEAQLEKSRLLSDRFSAERPKGSFSTLEIQRTEQGDSAMYLCASSPLLSSPTKTYEQYFGPGTRLTVT.